This T cell receptor beta chain was sequenced for a study of cytomegalovirus exposure and HLA in healthy donors. Study-level findings and limits: Per published reports, the classifier diagnosed cytomegalovirus status with high specificity and sensitivity.

As regards this clone: Its antigen is undetermined.

Separation from the approximately 670-subject first cohort characterized the roughly 120-subject validation cohort, to which the donors belonged. Clones were sequenced by immunoSEQ multiplex PCR, and TCRdb holds only the in-frame ones, with some missing. The data hold 350,000 or so clones, with 86% observed a single time. The clonotype originates from a woman aged 18 to 35 in good health and CMV-seronegative. Sequenced input: PBMCs.

The CDR3 DNA is TGTGCCAGCAGCTCAGCAGCGGAGCCACCCAACGAGCAGTACTTC. This codes for CASSSAAEPPNEQYF. The chain carries TRBV7-3 and TRBJ2-7; TRBD2 is a possible D gene (5 bases). V was shortened by 4 bases and J by 5 bases, with 18 bases between the two germline ends. CDR3 length: 15 amino acids. Germline values: CDR1 SGHTA, CDR2 FQGTGA.